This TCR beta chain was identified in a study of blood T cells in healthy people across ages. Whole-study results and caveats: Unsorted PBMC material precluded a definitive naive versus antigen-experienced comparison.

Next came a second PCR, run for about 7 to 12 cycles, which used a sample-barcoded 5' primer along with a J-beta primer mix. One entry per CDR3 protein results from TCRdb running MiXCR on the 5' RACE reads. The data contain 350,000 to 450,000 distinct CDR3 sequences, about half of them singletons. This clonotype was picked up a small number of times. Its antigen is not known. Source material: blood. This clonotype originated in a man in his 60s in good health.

CDR3 residues: CASSWRQVGRTDTQYF. The CDR3 DNA reads TGTGCCAGCAGCTGGCGACAGGTGGGCCGCACAGATACGCAGTATTTT. This sequence joins TRBV12-1 and TRBJ2-3; whether TRBD1, the table's D call, matches the DNA was not checked. TRBV12-1 represents a pseudogene. The CDR3 is 16 amino acids.